The T cell receptor beta chain under discussion was sequenced for a study of blood T cells in healthy people across ages. Germline V gene data show CDR1 as SGDLS and CDR2 as YYNGEE. Trimming took 3 bases from V and 4 from J, leaving 11 bases between them. This CDR3 has 13 residues. Russia was home to the donors, healthy Caucasian individuals aged 6 to 90. Remarks on this clonotype: The antigen is unknown.

A J-beta primer mix and a sample-barcoded 5' primer were used in a second PCR of roughly 6 to 11 cycles. A 12-random-nucleotide template-switch adaptor tagged each cDNA molecule. TCRdb passed the 5' RACE reads through MiXCR, listing each CDR3 protein once. The data show 1,800,000 or so distinct CDR3 sequences, approximately 40% seen once. Study outcomes and limitations: Diversity estimates drawn from one million T cells were deemed underestimates.

The chain links TRBV9 to TRBJ2-7, with a weak D call TRBD1 (6 bases). This sequence was found in a human donor in good health. The source material was blood. The CDR3 loop reads CASSAGAEYEQYF. The CDR3 DNA sequence: TGTGCCAGCAGCGCAGGGGCTGAATACGAGCAGTACTTC.